What follows are 26 T cell receptor beta chains derived from one specimen sequenced in a study of shared clonotypes between healthy human individuals. Assay: immunoSEQ multiplex PCR; the TCRdb copy retains only in-frame clones and omits some. This table holds about 560,000 clones, 70% to 80% found once. The sample consisted of PBMCs. These receptors were taken from a woman aged 40 to 50 in good health. Some clones in this sample may be carry-over from other donors' samples.

In this sample, this clone turned up once. This chain joins TRBV2 and TRBJ2-3; TRBD2 aligns across 14 bases. Germline loops: CDR1 SNHLY, CDR2 FYNNEI. V lost 4 bases and J lost 0; bases outside the gene matches: 3. The CDR3 covers 17 residues. The chain's CDR3 is CASSVGLAGASTDTQYF. As DNA, the CDR3 is TGTGCCAGCAGTGTGGGACTAGCGGGAGCTAGCACAGATACGCAGTATTTT.

The chain combines TRBV5-4 with TRBJ2-7; D perhaps matches TRBD2 (6 bases). Deletions cut 4 bases from V and 3 bases from J, with 17 bases between. The germline V gene has CDR1 SGHNT and CDR2 YYREEE (reference sequence). The CDR3 is made up of 15 amino acids. CDR3 nucleotide sequence: TGTGCCAGCAGCAAGGAAGGGACTGGGGACTACGAGCAGTACTTC. Its protein product is CASSKEGTGDYEQYF. Filled out from reference TRBV5-4 and TRBJ2-7, the complete variable domain reads ETGVTQSPTHLIKTRGQQVTLRCSSQSGHNTVSWYQQALGQGPQFIFQYYREEENGRGNFPPRFSGLQFPNYSSELNVNALELDDSALYLCASSKEGTGDYEQYFGPGTRLTVT.

The J gene is TRBJ1-1, the V gene TRBV5-1; no firm D call. The CDR3 has 13 amino acids. The V gene's germline CDR1 is SGHRS and CDR2 YFSETQ. Trimming removed 7 bases at V and 6 bases at J, with 16 bases between. The CDR3 DNA reads TGCGCCAGCGGGTGGCAGGACGGGTCTGAAGCTTTCTTT. Its translation: CASGWQDGSEAFF. The full variable domain, completed using reference TRBV5-1 and TRBJ1-1, is KAGVTQTPRYLIKTRGQQVTLSCSPISGHRSVSWYQQTPGQGLQFLFEYFSETQRNKGNFPGRFSGRQFSNSRSEMNVSTLELGDSALYLCASGWQDGSEAFFGQGTRLTVV.

The chain combines TRBV5-1 with TRBJ2-6; no clear D. The CDR3 sequence is 18 residues long. Trimming took off 3 bases at V and 0 bases at J, with 16 bases between the two ends. The V gene's germline CDR1 is SGHRS and CDR2 YFSETQ. CDR3 DNA: TGCGCCAGCAGCTCCCCGAGGCAATACAGCTCTGGGGCCAACGTCCTGACTTTC. Its translation: CASSSPRQYSSGANVLTF.

Remarks on this clone: Germline and junction disagree at one end, which may indicate a read error. The chain is built from TRBV6-5 and TRBJ1-5, with D maybe TRBD1 (5 bases). CDR1 and CDR2 (germline): MNHEY, SVGAGI. The CDR3 is 14 amino acids. The CDR3 here is CASSPGTSWGPQHF. The CDR3 DNA follows: TGCGCCAGCAGTCCCGGGACTTCTTGGGGGCCCCAGCATTTT.

The genes are TRBV7-3 and TRBJ2-3; 7 bases are shared with TRBD2. V dropped 5 bases and J dropped 5; count of bases not matched to a gene: 10. The CDR3 has 15 residues. Germline loops: CDR1 SGHTA, CDR2 FQGTGA. The CDR3 nucleotides read TGTGCCAGCAGCCCTTACGTGGGCGGGGGAGATACGCAGTATTTT. It specifies CASSPYVGGGDTQYF.

The genes are TRBV15 and TRBJ1-2; 8 positions agree with TRBD1. CDR3 length equals 15 residues. Germline values: CDR1 LNHNV, CDR2 YYDKDF (reference sequence). V dropped 3 bases and J dropped 4; count of bases not matched to a gene: 7. CDR3 loop: CATSRDRAALYGYTF. CDR3 DNA sequence: TGTGCCACCAGCAGGGACAGGGCAGCTCTCTATGGCTACACCTTC.

This clone was seen a few times. The V gene is TRBV6-1, the J gene TRBJ2-5; D may correspond to TRBD1 or TRBD2 (5 bases each). Trimming shortened V by 3 bases and J by 5 bases, and 13 bases separated the two germline ends. This CDR3 comprises 14 residues. Germline lookup yields CDR1 MNHNS and CDR2 SASEGT. Here the CDR3 reads CASSDSWGFETQYF. CDR3 nucleotides: TGTGCCAGCAGTGACTCGTGGGGGTTCGAGACCCAGTACTTC.

The chain is built from TRBV18 and TRBJ1-1; perhaps TRBD1 as D (5 bases). The V end lost 4 bases, the J end lost 2 bases, and 14 bases lay between the germline ends. The CDR3 covers 15 residues. Germline CDR1 reads KGHSH; CDR2 reads LQKENI. CDR3 sequence: CASSRGGSGNTEAFF. In nucleotides, the CDR3 is TGTGCCAGCTCACGCGGGGGGTCGGGTAACACTGAAGCTTTCTTT.

V is TRBV7-2 and J is TRBJ2-1, with D unresolved. The CDR3 has 13 amino acids. Trimming shortened V by 1 base and J by 7 bases, and 8 bases separated the two germline ends. The V gene's germline CDR1 is SGHTA and CDR2 FQGNSA. In DNA, the CDR3 is TGTGCCAGCAGCTTAGGGCTTCTTAATGAGCAGTTCTTC. Protein product: CASSLGLLNEQFF.

This clone appeared a few times. CDR3 amino acids: CASSPGPGTPDTGELFF. For the CDR3, the DNA is TGTGCCAGCAGCCCCGGCCCCGGGACTCCGGACACCGGGGAGCTGTTTTTT. The V and J genes are TRBV7-2 and TRBJ2-2, with a tentative D call TRBD2 (6 bases). Germline CDR1 and CDR2: SGHTA and FQGNSA. The V and J ends lost 5 bases and 3 bases respectively, with 19 bases between them. This CDR3 spans 17 amino acids.

DNA of the CDR3: TGTGCCAGTATTCGGAGGGGAGGCACTGAAGCTTTCTTT. Protein sequence: CASIRRGGTEAFF. The chain couples TRBV19 to TRBJ1-1, with TRBD1 as a possible D gene (5 bases). This CDR3 contains 13 residues. The V gene's germline CDR1 is LNHDA and CDR2 SQIVND (reference sequence). V was clipped by 7 bases and J by 4 bases, with 13 bases between them.

This clone has just a few counts. This chain links TRBV7-9 with TRBJ1-1; 10 nucleotides match TRBD1. The CDR3 length is 16 residues. J gave up 4 bases and V 5 bases, and 10 bases lay outside the gene matches. Germline V lookup: CDR1 SEHNR, CDR2 FQNEAQ (reference sequence). In DNA form, the CDR3 reads TGTGCCAGCAGCCGTGTGGGGACAGGGGTGGGCACTGAAGCTTTCTTT. It yields the protein CASSRVGTGVGTEAFF.

This chain joins TRBV18 and TRBJ1-5; no firm D call. The CDR3 is made up of 12 amino acids. Trimming shortened V by 2 bases and J by 4 bases, and 3 bases separated the two germline ends. Germline V gives CDR1 KGHSH, CDR2 LQKENI. CDR3 DNA: TGTGCCAGCTCACCAGAGAATCAGCCCCAGCATTTT. As protein: CASSPENQPQHF.

This clone has at least ten counts. The DNA of the CDR3 is TGTGCCAGCATCCGATACCTTGGGTTCCACGGCGAGCAGTACTTC. Amino acids: CASIRYLGFHGEQYF. The chain links TRBV27 to TRBJ2-7, with D hard to call. The V gene lost 7 bases and the J gene lost 6 bases, with 22 bases spanning the gap. This CDR3 has 15 amino acids. CDR1 is MNHEY, CDR2 SMNVEV, per germline (reference sequence).

This clone has a handful of counts. This chain joins TRBV28 and TRBJ2-3; 9 nucleotides agree with TRBD1. The CDR3 runs to 13 residues. The germline V gene has CDR1 MDHEN and CDR2 SYDVKM. V gave up 10 bases and J gave up 9 bases; unmatched junction bases: 11. The CDR3 bases are TGTGCCATCACTGAATTCGGACAGGGGACGCAGTATTTT. Translating it yields CAITEFGQGTQYF.

The rearrangement joins TRBV9 to TRBJ2-3; no reliable D call. The V gene lost 0 bases and the J gene lost 4 bases, with 9 bases spanning the gap. The germline V gene has CDR1 SGDLS and CDR2 YYNGEE. The CDR3 covers 14 residues. The CDR3, as DNA: TGTGCCAGCAGCGTAGTACCCACTGCAGATACGCAGTATTTT. This encodes CASSVVPTADTQYF.

The chain links TRBV5-4 to TRBJ2-7; 11 bases align to TRBD2. CDR3 length: 15 amino acids. J gave up 2 bases and V 0 bases, and 1 base lay outside the gene matches. Germline assignment: CDR1 SGHNT and CDR2 YYREEE (reference sequence). The CDR3 DNA follows: TGTGCCAGCAGCTTGGATAGCGGGAGGGCCTACGAGCAGTACTTC. Translated, it gives CASSLDSGRAYEQYF.

The chain links TRBV7-3 to TRBJ2-7, with 10 positions matching TRBD2. Germline-derived CDR1 and CDR2 are SGHTA and FQGTGA. Trimming at V came to 5 bases and at J to 3 bases, leaving 10 bases not matched to a gene. This CDR3 has 16 amino acids. CDR3 in DNA: TGTGCCAGCAGCCCAGCCGCTAGCGGGAGCGGCTACGAGCAGTACTTC. Encoded protein: CASSPAASGSGYEQYF.

In DNA, the CDR3 is TGTGCCAGCAGTCCGGGACTAGCGGGAGCATTGCCCGGGGAGCTGTTTTTT. Amino acids: CASSPGLAGALPGELFF. The chain couples TRBV28 to TRBJ2-2, with 14 bases matching TRBD2. The trim removed 5 bases at V and 6 bases at J, leaving 8 bases unmatched. CDR1 MDHEN and CDR2 SYDVKM come from the germline V gene. The CDR3 consists of 17 residues.

This clone was found once. The J gene is TRBJ1-5, the V gene TRBV21-1; TRBD1 was called by the table and not checked on the DNA. TRBV21-1 is a listed pseudogene. This CDR3 contains 15 residues. The CDR3 nucleotides read TGTGCCAGCACCCAGACAGGGTCCCACTATCAGCCCCAGCATTTT. Translated: CASTQTGSHYQPQHF.

This sequence joins TRBV4-1 and TRBJ1-1; D gene ambiguous. CDR3 length: 14 amino acids. V lost 3 bases and J lost 0, with 8 bases in between. Looked up from germline, CDR1 is MGHRA and CDR2 is YSYEKL. The DNA for the CDR3 is TGCGCCAGCAGCCACGCAGGAATGAACACTGAAGCTTTCTTT. Protein product: CASSHAGMNTEAFF.

The J gene is TRBJ1-5, the V gene TRBV27; no reliable D call. Germline values: CDR1 MNHEY, CDR2 SMNVEV (reference sequence). This CDR3 has 13 amino acids. With 0 bases removed from V and 7 bases from J, the gap between germline ends came to 7 bases. The CDR3 nucleotides read TGTGCCAGCAGTTTATCGGCCGGGCAGCCCCAGCATTTT. Translated: CASSLSAGQPQHF.

This clone has only a few counts. The chain carries TRBV7-2 and TRBJ1-5; 7 bases line up with TRBD1. CDR1 is SGHTA and CDR2 is FQGNSA in the germline V gene. The CDR3 length is 14 residues. Germline trimming cut 5 bases from V and 3 bases from J; bases unmatched to any gene: 4. The CDR3 is CASSQGGFNQPQHF. The CDR3 coding sequence is TGTGCCAGCAGCCAGGGGGGGTTCAATCAGCCCCAGCATTTT.

The genes are TRBV5-8 and TRBJ2-7; 7 bases match TRBD1. Germline V gene data show CDR1 as SGHTS and CDR2 as YDEGEE. The CDR3 runs 16 residues. V dropped 5 bases and J dropped 3; count of bases not matched to a gene: 14. The CDR3 bases are TGTGCCAGCAGTCAGGACCTGGGACAGCCTCACTACGAGCAGTACTTC. This codes for CASSQDLGQPHYEQYF.

This clone occurred once. This chain links TRBV30 with TRBJ2-7; TRBD1 is a possible D gene (5 bases). Germline V gives CDR1 GTSNPN, CDR2 SVGIG (reference sequence). V shed 1 base and J shed 4 bases, with 11 bases lying between them. This CDR3 is 13 amino acids long. Here the CDR3 reads CAWSAGNRYEQYF. CDR3 sequence (DNA): TGTGCCTGGAGTGCAGGGAATCGGTACGAGCAGTACTTC.